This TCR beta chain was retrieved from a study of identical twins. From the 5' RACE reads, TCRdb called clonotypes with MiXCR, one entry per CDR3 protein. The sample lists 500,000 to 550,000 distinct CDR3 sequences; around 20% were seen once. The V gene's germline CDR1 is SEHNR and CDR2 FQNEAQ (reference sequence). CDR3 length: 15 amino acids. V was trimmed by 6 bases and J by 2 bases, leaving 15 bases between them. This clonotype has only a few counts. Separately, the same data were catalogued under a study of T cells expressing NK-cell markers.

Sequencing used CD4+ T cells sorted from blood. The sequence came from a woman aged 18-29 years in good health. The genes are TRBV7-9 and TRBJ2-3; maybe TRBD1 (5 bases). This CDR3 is CASRPPRQNTDTQYF. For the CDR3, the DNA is TGTGCCAGCAGACCCCCTAGACAGAACACAGATACGCAGTATTTT.